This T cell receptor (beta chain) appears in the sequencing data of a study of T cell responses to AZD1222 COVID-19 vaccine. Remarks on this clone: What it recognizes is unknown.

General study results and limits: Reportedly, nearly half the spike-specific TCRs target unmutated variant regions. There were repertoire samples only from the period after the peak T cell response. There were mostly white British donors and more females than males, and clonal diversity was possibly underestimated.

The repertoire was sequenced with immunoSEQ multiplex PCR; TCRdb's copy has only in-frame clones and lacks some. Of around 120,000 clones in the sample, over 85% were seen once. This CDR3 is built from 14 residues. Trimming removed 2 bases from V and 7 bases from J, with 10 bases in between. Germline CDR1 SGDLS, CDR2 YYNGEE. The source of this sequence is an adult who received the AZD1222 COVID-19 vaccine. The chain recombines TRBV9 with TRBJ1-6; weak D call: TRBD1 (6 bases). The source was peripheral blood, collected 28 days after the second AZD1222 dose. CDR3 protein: CASSVGQWNSPLHF. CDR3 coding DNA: TGTGCCAGCAGCGTTGGACAGTGGAATTCACCCCTCCACTTT.